This T cell receptor (beta chain) was retrieved from a study of blood T cell repertoires in COVID-19. The germline V gene encodes CDR1 MGHRA and CDR2 YSYEKL. V lost 0 bases to trimming and J lost 7 bases; unmatched junction nucleotides: 11. The CDR3 loop spans 16 amino acids. Authors' data handling: By means of reference gene primer amplification, nucleated cell counts were estimated. The assay was immunoSEQ multiplex PCR, and TCRdb's table has in-frame clones only and misses some. D and trimming come from the DNA, and the V and J calls and clone size come from that table. The sample lists 200,000 to 300,000 clones; roughly 89% were seen once.

This sequence was found in a woman in her twenties or thirties with acute COVID-19. Source material: PBMCs or T cells enriched from blood (not recorded which). The rearrangement joins TRBV4-1 to TRBJ1-2; TRBD1 aligns across 7 bases. The CDR3 sequence: CASSQDIGTGEGGYTF. The CDR3 nucleotides are TGCGCCAGCAGCCAAGATATAGGAACAGGGGAAGGTGGCTACACCTTC.